Given below is one TCR beta chain in context. Its cognate antigen is unknown. The data stem from a study of OX40 agonist ivuxolimab in advanced cancers. General study points: The antigen specificity of the peripheral T cells (those that were expanded) was not determined. Patients who responded partially at 0.1-3.0 mg/kg showed clonal expansion ranking among the lowest.

Clones were read by immunoSEQ multiplex PCR, and TCRdb kept only the in-frame ones, dropping some. There are tens of thousands of clones in the sample; 92% occur only once, and more than 0.5% lies in the top ten. Germline CDR1 SGHNT, CDR2 YENEEA. V lost 2 bases to trimming and J lost 6 bases, with 11 bases between them. This CDR3 region has 13 residues. This receptor was obtained from an adult with an advanced solid tumor such as melanoma, head and neck, liver or kidney cancer. The sequencing here drew on CD4+ or CD8+ T cells sorted from blood, taken in a trial of the OX40 agonist ivuxolimab. The genes are TRBV11-3 and TRBJ2-7; perhaps TRBD2 as D (5 bases). The CDR3 nucleotides read TGTGCCAGCAGCTTATTAACTGGAGGCGAGCAGTACTTC. Amino acid sequence: CASSLLTGGEQYF. The full variable domain, its missing parts supplied by reference TRBV11-3 and TRBJ2-7, is EAGVVQSPRYKIIEKKQPVAFWCNPISGHNTLYWYLQNLGQGPELLIRYENEEAVDDSQLPKDRFSAERLKGVDSTLKIQPAELGDSAVYLCASSLLTGGEQYFGPGTRLTVT.